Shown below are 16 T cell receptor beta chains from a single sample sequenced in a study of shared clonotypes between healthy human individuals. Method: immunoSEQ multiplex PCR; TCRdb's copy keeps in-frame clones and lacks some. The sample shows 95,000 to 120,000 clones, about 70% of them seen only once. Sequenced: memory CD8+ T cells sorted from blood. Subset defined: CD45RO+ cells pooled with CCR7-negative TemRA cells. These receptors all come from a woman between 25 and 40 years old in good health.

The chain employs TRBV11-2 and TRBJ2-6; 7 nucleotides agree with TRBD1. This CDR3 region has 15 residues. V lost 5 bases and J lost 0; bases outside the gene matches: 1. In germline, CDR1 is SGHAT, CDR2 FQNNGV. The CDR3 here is CASSRQGSGANVLTF. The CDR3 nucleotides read TGTGCCAGCAGCCGACAGGGCTCTGGGGCCAACGTCCTGACTTTC.

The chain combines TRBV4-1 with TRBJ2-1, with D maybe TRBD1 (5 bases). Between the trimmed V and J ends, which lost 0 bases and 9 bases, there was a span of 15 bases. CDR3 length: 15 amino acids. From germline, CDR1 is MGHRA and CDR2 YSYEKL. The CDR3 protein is CASSQEGQGVVEQFF. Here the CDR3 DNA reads TGCGCCAGCAGCCAAGAGGGGCAGGGCGTCGTTGAGCAGTTCTTC.

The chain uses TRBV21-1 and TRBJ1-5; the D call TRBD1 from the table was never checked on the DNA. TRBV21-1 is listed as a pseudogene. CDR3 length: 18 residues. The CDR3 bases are TGTGCCAGCAGCAAAGGGAGCGGACAGGGGCGAAGCAATCAGCCCCAGCATTTT. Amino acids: CASSKGSGQGRSNQPQHF.

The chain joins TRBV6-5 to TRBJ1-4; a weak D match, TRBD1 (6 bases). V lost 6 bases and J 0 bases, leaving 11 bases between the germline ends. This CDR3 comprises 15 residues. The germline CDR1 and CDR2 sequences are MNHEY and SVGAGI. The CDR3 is CASSLQGSTNEKLFF. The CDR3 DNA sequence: TGTGCCAGCAGCCTACAGGGATCAACTAATGAAAAACTGTTTTTT.

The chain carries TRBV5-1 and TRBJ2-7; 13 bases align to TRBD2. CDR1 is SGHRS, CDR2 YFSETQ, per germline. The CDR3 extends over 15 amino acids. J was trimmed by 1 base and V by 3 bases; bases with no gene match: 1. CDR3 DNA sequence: TGCGCCAGCAGCTCGGGACTAGCGGGATCCTACGAGCAGTACTTC. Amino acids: CASSSGLAGSYEQYF.

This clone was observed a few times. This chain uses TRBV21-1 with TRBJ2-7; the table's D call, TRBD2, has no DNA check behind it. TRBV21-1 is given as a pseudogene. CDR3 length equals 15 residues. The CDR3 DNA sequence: TGTGCCAGCAGCAAAGCTCGAGTCGAGACCTACGAGCAGTACTTC. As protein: CASSKARVETYEQYF.

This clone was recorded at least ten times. CDR3 bases: TGTGCCAGCAGCTTAGTGACAGGAGGCTACGAGCAGTACTTC. Translated: CASSLVTGGYEQYF. The chain combines TRBV7-9 with TRBJ2-7; a possible D gene is TRBD1 (6 bases). V was shortened by 1 base and J by 3 bases, with 10 bases between the two germline ends. The germline CDR1 and CDR2 sequences are SEHNR and FQNEAQ (reference sequence). The CDR3 spans 14 residues.

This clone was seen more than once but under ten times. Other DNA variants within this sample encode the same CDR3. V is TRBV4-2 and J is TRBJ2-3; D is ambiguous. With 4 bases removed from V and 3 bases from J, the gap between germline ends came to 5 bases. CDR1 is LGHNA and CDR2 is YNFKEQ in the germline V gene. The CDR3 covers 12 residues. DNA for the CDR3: TGTGCCAGCAGCCGTTCTACAGATACGCAGTATTTT. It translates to CASSRSTDTQYF.

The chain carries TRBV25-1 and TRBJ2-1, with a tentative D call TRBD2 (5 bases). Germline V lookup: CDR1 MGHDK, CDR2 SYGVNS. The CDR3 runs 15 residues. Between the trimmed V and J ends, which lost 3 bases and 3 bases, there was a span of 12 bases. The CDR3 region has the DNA TGTGCCAGCAGTGATCCAGGAGGTGACTACAATGAGCAGTTCTTC. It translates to CASSDPGGDYNEQFF.

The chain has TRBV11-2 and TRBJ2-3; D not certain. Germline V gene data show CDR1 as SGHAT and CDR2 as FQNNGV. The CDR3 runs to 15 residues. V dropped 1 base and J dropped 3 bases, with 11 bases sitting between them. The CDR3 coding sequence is TGTGCCAGCAGCTTAGGGGGAATGGGGACAGATACGCAGTATTTT. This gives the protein CASSLGGMGTDTQYF.

The CDR3 here is CASSATSGRAAEQYF. The CDR3 DNA is TGTGCCAGCAGCGCAACTAGCGGGAGGGCGGCCGAGCAGTACTTC. This chain uses TRBV7-9 with TRBJ2-7, with 13 nucleotides matching TRBD2. CDR1 and CDR2 from the germline V gene are SEHNR and FQNEAQ (reference sequence). The CDR3 extends over 15 amino acids. V trimming: 5 bases; J trimming: 6 bases; junction bases outside the gene matches: 7.

Written as DNA, the CDR3 is TGTGCCAGCAGCTTACACGGAGCCTACGAGCAGTACTTC. This translates into CASSLHGAYEQYF. The gene calls are TRBV7-9 and TRBJ2-7; D gene unclear. This CDR3 comprises 13 residues. The V and J ends lost 2 bases and 2 bases respectively, with 7 bases between them. Germline V gene lookup returns CDR1 SEHNR and CDR2 FQNEAQ (reference sequence). Based on the CDR3 plus reference TRBV7-9 and TRBJ2-7, the full variable domain is DTGVSQNPRHKITKRGQNVTFRCDPISEHNRLYWYRQTLGQGPEFLTYFQNEAQLEKSRLLSDRFSAERPKGSFSTLEIQRTEQGDSAMYLCASSLHGAYEQYFGPGTRLTVT.

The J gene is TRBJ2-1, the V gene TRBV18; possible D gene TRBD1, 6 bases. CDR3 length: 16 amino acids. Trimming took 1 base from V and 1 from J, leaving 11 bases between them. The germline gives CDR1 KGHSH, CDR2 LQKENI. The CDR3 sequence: CASSPQQGGSYNEQFF. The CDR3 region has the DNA TGTGCCAGCTCACCACAACAGGGTGGGTCCTACAATGAGCAGTTCTTC.

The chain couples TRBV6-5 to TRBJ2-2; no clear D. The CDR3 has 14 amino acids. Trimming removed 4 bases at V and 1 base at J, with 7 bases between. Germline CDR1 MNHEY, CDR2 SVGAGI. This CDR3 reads CASSSRWNTGELFF. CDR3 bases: TGTGCCAGCAGTTCCCGATGGAACACCGGGGAGCTGTTTTTT.

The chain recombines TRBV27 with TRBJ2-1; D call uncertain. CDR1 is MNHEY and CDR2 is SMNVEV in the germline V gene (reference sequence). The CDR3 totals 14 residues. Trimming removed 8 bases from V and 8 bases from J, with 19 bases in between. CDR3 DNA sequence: TGTGCCAGCTCTCACCAACCCCCGATAGATGAGCAGTTCTTC. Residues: CASSHQPPIDEQFF.

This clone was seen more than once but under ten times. CDR3 region: CASSQYGTGRRNEQYF. The CDR3 DNA is TGTGCCAGCAGTCAATATGGGACAGGGAGGAGGAACGAGCAGTACTTC. The chain carries TRBV28 and TRBJ2-5, with 9 bases that match TRBD1. The DNA end is a closer match to TRBJ2-7, so the J assignment may be wrong. The CDR3 is 16 residues long. Germline V gene data show CDR1 as MDHEN and CDR2 as SYDVKM.